These T cell receptor beta chains were read from a single sample in a study of T cells in Graves' hyperthyroidism and ophthalmopathy. Via MiXCR, TCRdb re-called the multiplex PCR reads, giving one row per CDR3 protein. The sample yields more than 95,000 distinct CDR3 sequences, 45% to 50% seen once. The sample consisted of blood. These receptor sequences come from a man aged 35-49 years with Graves' hyperthyroidism. The CDR3 runs from the conserved cysteine through the conserved F or W. The D gene is left open where the match is weak. Clone size is stated in some rows and not others, as once, few, many or a class when expanded.

size	J	length	V	D	DNA	CDR3
.	TRBJ1-4	12	TRBV29-1	.	TGCAGCGTACGGCGGGGTGGCGAAAAACTGTTTTTT	CSVRRGGEKLFF
medium-sized	TRBJ2-5	14	TRBV29-1	.	TGCAGCGTTGTCGGATCGGGGGGCGGGGAGACCCAGTACTTC	CSVVGSGGGETQYF
.	TRBJ1-4	11	TRBV29-1	.	TGCAGCTTGGTCCGGAATGAAAAACTGTTTTTT	CSLVRNEKLFF
many	TRBJ2-3	13	TRBV2	.	TGTGCCAGCCGACGCGGCGGAGTTAGTACGCAGTATTTT	CASRRGGVSTQYF
many	TRBJ1-6	15	TRBV5-5	.	TGTGCCAGCAGTCTCCAGAGCTCCTATAATTCACCCCTCCACTTT	CASSLQSSYNSPLHF
many	TRBJ2-7	14	TRBV28	.	TGTGCCAGCAGGGAACAGCGGGCGTCCTACGAGCAGTACTTC	CASREQRASYEQYF
.	TRBJ2-7	13	TRBV25-1	.	TGTGCCAGCAGTATTACAGCAACGTACGAGCAGTACTTC	CASSITATYEQYF
.	TRBJ1-3	17	TRBV6-4	.	TGTGCCAGCAGTGACGAGCTGATGGGGAGCTCTGGAAACACCATATATTTT	CASSDELMGSSGNTIYF
.	TRBJ2-1	14	TRBV20-1	TRBD2	TGCAGTGCTGAGACTAGCGGGAGGAGTAGGAATGAGCAGTTC	CSAETSGRSRNEQF
.	TRBJ2-1	14	TRBV29-1	.	TGCAGCGTTGAAATCTGTGCCAGCGGAAGTGAGCAGTTCTTC	CSVEICASGSEQFF
many	TRBJ1-1	12	TRBV20-1	TRBD1	TGCAGTTACGCAGGGGGAAAAGGTGAAGCTTTCTTT	CSYAGGKGEAFF
.	TRBJ1-2	12	TRBV21-1	.	TGTGCCAGCAGCAAGGACAGGGGTGGCTACACCTTC	CASSKDRGGYTF
many	TRBJ2-7	13	TRBV6-5	.	TGTGCCAGCAGCCCCACCGACAGCCACGAGCAGTACTTC	CASSPTDSHEQYF
many	TRBJ1-2	12	TRBV24-1	.	TGTGCCACCAGTGATTCTGGGGGAAGCTACACCTTC	CATSDSGGSYTF
many	TRBJ1-1	14	TRBV20-1	.	TGCAGTGCAAAAGTACACCCCAAGGGGACTGAAGCTTTCTTT	CSAKVHPKGTEAFF
many	TRBJ2-6	15	TRBV5-6	.	TGTGCCAGCACCCGGGACCTCTCTGGGGCCAACGTCCTGACTTTC	CASTRDLSGANVLTF
.	TRBJ1-2	13	TRBV2	.	TGTGCCAGCAACTTCAGGGGTCCTTTTGGCTACACCTTC	CASNFRGPFGYTF
many	TRBJ2-1	15	TRBV5-5	TRBD2	TGTGCCAGCAGCTTGGGGCTAGCGGTATACAATGAGCAGTTCTTC	CASSLGLAVYNEQFF
many	TRBJ2-2	20	TRBV9	TRBD1	TGTGCCAGCAGCGGAATACCGGGACAGGGCAAGCTTACGAACACCGGGGAGCTGTTTTTT	CASSGIPGQGKLTNTGELFF
.	TRBJ1-6	17	TRBV9	.	TGTGCCAGCAGCGGCAAGAGAGGGACCGGCTATAATTCACCCCTCCACTTT	CASSGKRGTGYNSPLHF
.	TRBJ2-1	13	TRBV20-1	.	TGCAGTGCTAGAGGTCCTCCCTGGAGTGAAGCTGTCTTC	CSARGPPWSEAVF
few	TRBJ1-2	16	TRBV4-1	.	TGCGCCAGCAGCCACCCCCTCGGGGAGAATCTGAATGGCTACACCTTC	CASSHPLGENLNGYTF
many	TRBJ1-5	13	TRBV7-8	.	TGTGCCAGCAGCTTAGTCGGCAATCAGCCCCAGCATTTT	CASSLVGNQPQHF
many	TRBJ2-3	18	TRBV5-1	TRBD2	TGCGCCAGCAGCTTGTGGGCCGGGACTAGCGGGGGTTCAGATACGCAGTATTTT	CASSLWAGTSGGSDTQYF
many	TRBJ1-6	15	TRBV11-1	.	TGTGCCAGCAGCTTAGGCGACGGTTATAATTCACCCCTCCACTTT	CASSLGDGYNSPLHF
.	TRBJ2-5	15	TRBV7-2	.	TGTGCCAGCAGCGTACTTGGCGCCGGAGAAGAGACCCAGTACTTC	CASSVLGAGEETQYF
few	TRBJ2-5	15	TRBV5-6	TRBD1	TGTGCCAGCAGACTACAGGGGGCTCCTCAAGAGACCCAGTACTTC	CASRLQGAPQETQYF
many	TRBJ2-7	14	TRBV19	.	TGTGCCAGTAGTCCCGGACAGTTCCCCTACGAGCAGTACTTC	CASSPGQFPYEQYF
.	TRBJ1-1	14	TRBV6-5	.	TGTGCCAGCAGCCCCGTGGTGGGGGACACTGAAGCTTTCTTT	CASSPVVGDTEAFF
many	TRBJ1-1	15	TRBV12-3/TRBV12-4	.	TGTGCCAGCAGTTTCTCGGGGGGACGGAACACTGAAGCTTTCTTT	CASSFSGGRNTEAFF
.	TRBJ1-2	15	TRBV20-1	TRBD1	TGCAGTGCTCACGGAACCGGGACAGGGTCTGGTGGCTACACCTTC	CSAHGTGTGSGGYTF
.	TRBJ2-7	14	TRBV2	TRBD1	TGTGCCAGCAGTGACCGGGACAGGGCTTACGAGCAGTACTTC	CASSDRDRAYEQYF
once	TRBJ2-1	15	TRBV7-3	.	TGTGCTAGCAGCATAATGGCAGGGTTGAACAATGAGCAGTTCTTC	CASSIMAGLNNEQFF
many	TRBJ2-5	14	TRBV6-5	.	TGTGCCAGCAGCCTCTACAGGGCCCAAGAGACCCAGTACTTC	CASSLYRAQETQYF
.	TRBJ1-5	16	TRBV7-9	.	TGTGCCAGCAGCTTCCGGAACGACATTAGCAATCAGCCCCAGCATTTT	CASSFRNDISNQPQHF
many	TRBJ2-3	15	TRBV7-3	TRBD1	TGTGCCAGCAGCTTGGGACAGGGGGGACAAAGTACGCAGTATTTT	CASSLGQGGQSTQYF